Listed here is a single T cell receptor (beta chain). What it recognizes is unknown. The sample belongs to a study of response to subunit inactivated influenza vaccine. Findings and limits, study-wide: Each seasonal influenza vaccination, the authors suggested, recruits few new T cells.

Looked up from germline, CDR1 is SGHTA and CDR2 is FQGNSA. V lost 5 bases and J lost 6; bases outside the gene matches: 5. This CDR3 region has 16 residues. From the RT-PCR reads, TCRdb called clonotypes with MiXCR, one entry per CDR3 protein. The data contain approximately 700,000 distinct CDR3 sequences, 15% to 18% of them singletons. The J gene is TRBJ2-3, the V gene TRBV7-2, with 16 bases matching TRBD2. This clonotype was sampled from a man aged 45-65 years who received an inactivated influenza vaccine. The sample in question was PBMCs from blood, obtained roughly 12 days after vaccination. CDR3 residues: CASSQGLAGGPDTQYF. DNA for the CDR3: TGTGCCAGCAGCCAGGGACTAGCGGGGGGGCCGGATACGCAGTATTTT. Together with reference TRBV7-2 and TRBJ2-3, the CDR3 gives the full variable domain: GAGVSQSPSNKVTEKGKDVELRCDPISGHTALYWYRQSLGQGLEFLIYFQGNSAPDKSGLPSDRFSAERTGGSVSTLTIQRTQQEDSAVYLCASSQGLAGGPDTQYFGPGTRLTVL.